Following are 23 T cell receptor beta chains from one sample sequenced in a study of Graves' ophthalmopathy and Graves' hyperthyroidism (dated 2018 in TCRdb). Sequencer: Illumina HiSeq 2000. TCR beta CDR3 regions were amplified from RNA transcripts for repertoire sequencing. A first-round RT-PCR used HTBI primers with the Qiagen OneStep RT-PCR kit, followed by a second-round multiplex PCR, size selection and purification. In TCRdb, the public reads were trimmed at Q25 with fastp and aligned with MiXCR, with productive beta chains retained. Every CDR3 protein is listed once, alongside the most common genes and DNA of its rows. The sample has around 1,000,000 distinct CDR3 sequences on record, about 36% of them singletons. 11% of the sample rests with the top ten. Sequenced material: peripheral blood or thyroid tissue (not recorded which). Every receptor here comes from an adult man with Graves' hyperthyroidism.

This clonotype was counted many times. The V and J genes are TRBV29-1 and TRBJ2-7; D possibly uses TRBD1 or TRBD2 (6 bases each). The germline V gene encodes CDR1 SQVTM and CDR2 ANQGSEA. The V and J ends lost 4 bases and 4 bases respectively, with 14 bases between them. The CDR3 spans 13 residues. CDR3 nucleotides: TGCAGCGTTGTACACGGGGGCTGGTACGAGCAGTACTTC. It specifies CSVVHGGWYEQYF.

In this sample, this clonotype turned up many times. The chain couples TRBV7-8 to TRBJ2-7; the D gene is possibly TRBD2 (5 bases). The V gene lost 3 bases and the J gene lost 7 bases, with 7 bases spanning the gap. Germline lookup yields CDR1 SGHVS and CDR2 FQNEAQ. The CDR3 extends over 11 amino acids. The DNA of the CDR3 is TGTGCCAGCAGCTTGGAGCGGGAGCAGTACTTC. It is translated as CASSLEREQYF.

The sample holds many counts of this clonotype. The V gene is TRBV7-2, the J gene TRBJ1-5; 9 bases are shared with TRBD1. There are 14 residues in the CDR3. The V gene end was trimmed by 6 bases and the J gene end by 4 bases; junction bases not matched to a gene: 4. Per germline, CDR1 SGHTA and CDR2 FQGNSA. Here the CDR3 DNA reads TGTGCCAGCAGTGGGACAGGGACTAATCAGCCCCAGCATTTT. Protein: CASSGTGTNQPQHF.

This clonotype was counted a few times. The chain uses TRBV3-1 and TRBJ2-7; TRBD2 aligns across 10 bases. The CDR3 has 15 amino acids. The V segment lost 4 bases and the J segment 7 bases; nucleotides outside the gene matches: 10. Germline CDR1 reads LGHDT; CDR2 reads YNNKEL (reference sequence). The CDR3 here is CASSPSGLAGEEQYF. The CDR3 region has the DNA TGTGCCAGCAGCCCGTCCGGTCTAGCGGGGGAGGAGCAGTACTTC.

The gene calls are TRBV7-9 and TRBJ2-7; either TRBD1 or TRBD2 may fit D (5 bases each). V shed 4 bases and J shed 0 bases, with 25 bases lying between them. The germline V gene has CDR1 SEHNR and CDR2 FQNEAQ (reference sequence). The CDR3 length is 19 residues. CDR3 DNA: TGTGCCAGCAGCTCCCGAGGGCGACGACAGTCAAGAAGCTCCTACGAGCAGTACTTC. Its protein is CASSSRGRRQSRSSYEQYF.

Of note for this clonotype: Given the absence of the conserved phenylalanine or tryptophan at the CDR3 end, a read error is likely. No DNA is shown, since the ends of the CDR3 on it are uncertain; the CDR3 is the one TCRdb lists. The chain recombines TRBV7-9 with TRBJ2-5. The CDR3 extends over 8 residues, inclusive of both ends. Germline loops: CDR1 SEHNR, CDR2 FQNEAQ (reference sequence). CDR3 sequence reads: CASSLTHS.

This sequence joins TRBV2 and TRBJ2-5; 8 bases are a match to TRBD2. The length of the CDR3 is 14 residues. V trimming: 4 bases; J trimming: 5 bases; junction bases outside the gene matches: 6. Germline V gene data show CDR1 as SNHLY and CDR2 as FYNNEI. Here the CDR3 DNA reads TGTGCCAGCAGTGGTGCGGGAGGTTGGGAGACCCAGTACTTC. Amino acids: CASSGAGGWETQYF.

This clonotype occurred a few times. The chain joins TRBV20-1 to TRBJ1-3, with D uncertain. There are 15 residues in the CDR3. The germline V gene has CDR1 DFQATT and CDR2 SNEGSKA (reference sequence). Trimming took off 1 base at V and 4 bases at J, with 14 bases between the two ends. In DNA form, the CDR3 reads TGCAGTGCTAGAGGACCCTTTTTGGACGGAAACACCATATATTTT. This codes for CSARGPFLDGNTIYF.

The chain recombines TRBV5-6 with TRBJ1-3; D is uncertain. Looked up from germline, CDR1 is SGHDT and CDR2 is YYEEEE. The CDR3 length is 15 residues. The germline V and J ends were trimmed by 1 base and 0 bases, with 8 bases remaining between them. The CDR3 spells CASSLPHLSGNTIYF. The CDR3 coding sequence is TGTGCCAGCAGCTTGCCACACCTCTCTGGAAACACCATATATTTT.

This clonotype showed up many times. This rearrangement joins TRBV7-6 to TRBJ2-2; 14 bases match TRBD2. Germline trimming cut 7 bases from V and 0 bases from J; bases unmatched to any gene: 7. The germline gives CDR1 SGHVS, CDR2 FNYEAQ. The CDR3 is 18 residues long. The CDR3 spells CASTHGTSGSANTGELFF. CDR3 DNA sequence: TGTGCCAGCACCCACGGGACTAGCGGGAGCGCGAACACCGGGGAGCTGTTTTTT.

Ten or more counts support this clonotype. CDR3: CASSLTRPTGELFF. The CDR3 nucleotides are TGTGCCAGCAGCTTAACAAGGCCCACCGGGGAGCTGTTTTTT. The chain employs TRBV7-9 and TRBJ2-2; D call uncertain. The CDR3 is 14 residues long. Germline CDR1 and CDR2: SEHNR and FQNEAQ (reference sequence). Trimming took off 2 bases at V and 4 bases at J, with 8 bases between the two ends.

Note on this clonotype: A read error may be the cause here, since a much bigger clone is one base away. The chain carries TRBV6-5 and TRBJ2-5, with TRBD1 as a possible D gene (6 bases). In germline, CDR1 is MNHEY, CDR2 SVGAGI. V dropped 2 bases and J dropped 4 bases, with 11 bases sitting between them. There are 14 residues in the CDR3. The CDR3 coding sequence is TGTGCCAGCAGTTACGGGCAGGGGACAGAGACCCAGTACTTC. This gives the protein CASSYGQGTETQYF.

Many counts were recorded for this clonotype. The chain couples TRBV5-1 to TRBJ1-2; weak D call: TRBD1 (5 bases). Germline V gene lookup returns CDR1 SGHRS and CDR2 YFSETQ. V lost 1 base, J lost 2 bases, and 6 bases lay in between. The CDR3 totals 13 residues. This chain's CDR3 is CASSLKGNYGYTF. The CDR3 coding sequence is TGCGCCAGCAGCTTGAAGGGGAACTATGGCTACACCTTC. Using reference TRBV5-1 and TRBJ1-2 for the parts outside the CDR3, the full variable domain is KAGVTQTPRYLIKTRGQQVTLSCSPISGHRSVSWYQQTPGQGLQFLFEYFSETQRNKGNFPGRFSGRQFSNSRSEMNVSTLELGDSALYLCASSLKGNYGYTFGSGTRLTVV.

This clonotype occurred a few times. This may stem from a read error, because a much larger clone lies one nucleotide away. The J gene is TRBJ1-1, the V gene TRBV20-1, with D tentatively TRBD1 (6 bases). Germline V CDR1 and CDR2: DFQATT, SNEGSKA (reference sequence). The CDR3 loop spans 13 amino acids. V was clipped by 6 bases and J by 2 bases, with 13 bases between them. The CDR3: CSATGQRNTEAFF. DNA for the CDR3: TGCAGTGCGACAGGCCAAAGAAACACTGAAGCTTTCTTT.

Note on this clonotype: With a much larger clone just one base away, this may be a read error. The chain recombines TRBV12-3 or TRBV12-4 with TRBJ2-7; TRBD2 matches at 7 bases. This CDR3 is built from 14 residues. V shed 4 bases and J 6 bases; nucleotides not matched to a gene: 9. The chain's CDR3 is CASSSEAGNCEQYF. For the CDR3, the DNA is TGTGCCAGCAGTTCCGAAGCGGGAAACTGCGAGCAGTACTTC.

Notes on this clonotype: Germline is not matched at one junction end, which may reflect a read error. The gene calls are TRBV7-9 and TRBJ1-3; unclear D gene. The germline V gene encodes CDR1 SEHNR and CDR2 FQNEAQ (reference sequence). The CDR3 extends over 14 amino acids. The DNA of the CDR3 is TGTACCAGCAGCTTAGTCAGCTCTGGAAACACCATATATTTT. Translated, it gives CTSSLVSSGNTIYF.

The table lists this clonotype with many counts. The CDR3 region has the DNA TGTGCCAGCACTGGGGGCGAGAATTCACCCCTCCACTTT. This translates into CASTGGENSPLHF. The V gene is TRBV12-3 or TRBV12-4, the J gene TRBJ1-6, with D possibly matching TRBD1 (6 bases). V lost 7 bases, J lost 7 bases, and 11 bases lay in between. This CDR3 region has 13 residues.

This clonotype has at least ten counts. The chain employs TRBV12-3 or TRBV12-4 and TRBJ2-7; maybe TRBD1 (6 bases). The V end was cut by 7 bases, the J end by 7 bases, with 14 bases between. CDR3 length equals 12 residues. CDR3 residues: CASTAVQGEQYF. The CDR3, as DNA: TGTGCCAGCACCGCGGTCCAGGGGGAGCAGTACTTC.

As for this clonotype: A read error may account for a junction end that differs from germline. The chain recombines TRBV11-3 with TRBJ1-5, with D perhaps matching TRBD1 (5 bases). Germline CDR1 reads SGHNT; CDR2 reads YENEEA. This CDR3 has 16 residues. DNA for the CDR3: TGCGCCAGCAGCCGGGGCCCCCGGGGCCGAGATCAGCCCCAGCATTTT. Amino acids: CASSRGPRGRDQPQHF.

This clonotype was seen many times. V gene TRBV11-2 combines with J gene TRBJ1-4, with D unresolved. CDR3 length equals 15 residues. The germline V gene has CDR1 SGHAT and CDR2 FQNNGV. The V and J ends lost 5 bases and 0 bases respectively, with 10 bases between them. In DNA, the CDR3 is TGTGCCAGCAGCACGTACCAAACAACTAATGAAAAACTGTTTTTT. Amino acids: CASSTYQTTNEKLFF.

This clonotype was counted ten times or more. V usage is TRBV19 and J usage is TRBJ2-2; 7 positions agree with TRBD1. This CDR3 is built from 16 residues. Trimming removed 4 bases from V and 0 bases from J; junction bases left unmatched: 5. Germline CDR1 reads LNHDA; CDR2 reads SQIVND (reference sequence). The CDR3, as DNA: TGTGCCAGTAGTACAGAGGACAGGACGAACACCGGGGAGCTGTTTTTT. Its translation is CASSTEDRTNTGELFF.

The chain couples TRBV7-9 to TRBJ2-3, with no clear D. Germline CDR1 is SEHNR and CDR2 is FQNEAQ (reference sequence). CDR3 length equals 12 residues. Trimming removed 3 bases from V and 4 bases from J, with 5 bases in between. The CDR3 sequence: CASSFDPDTQYF. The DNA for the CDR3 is TGTGCCAGCAGCTTCGATCCAGATACGCAGTATTTT.

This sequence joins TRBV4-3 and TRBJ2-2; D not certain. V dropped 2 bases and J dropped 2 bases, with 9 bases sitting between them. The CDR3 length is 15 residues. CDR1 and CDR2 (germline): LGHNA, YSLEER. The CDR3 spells CASSQRAGNTGELFF. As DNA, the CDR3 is TGCGCCAGCAGCCAACGCGCTGGCAACACCGGGGAGCTGTTTTTT.